This T cell receptor beta chain was recovered during a study of CXCR3-negative and CXCR3-positive naive CD8 T cells. In preparing the TRB cDNA libraries, 5' RACE with UMI labels was used. After re-calling the 5' RACE reads, TCRdb lists one entry per CDR3 protein, DNA absent. This sample's clone table lists 45,000 to 60,000 distinct CDR3 sequences. The germline CDR1 and CDR2 sequences are MNHEY and SMNVEV (reference sequence). This CDR3 spans 11 amino acids. This clonotype was sampled from a human donor in good health. Some clones in this sample may be carry-over from other donors' samples. The sample consisted of naive CXCR3- CD8+ T cells from blood. Subset defined: CD45RO-CCR7+CD27+CD95- naive CD8+ T cells lacking CXCR3 (TNR3-). The V and J genes are TRBV27 and TRBJ2-3. Here the CDR3 reads CASSSSDTQYF.